This T cell receptor (beta chain) originates from a study of Ad26.COV2.S vaccination and SARS-CoV-2 variants. Data came from immunoSEQ multiplex PCR; TCRdb stores just in-frame clones and leaves some out. This sample has fewer than 500,000 clones, with roughly 87% found just once. The CDR3 is 17 amino acids. Trimming removed 3 bases at V and 1 base at J, with 19 bases between. Germline values: CDR1 SNHLY, CDR2 FYNNEI. As to treatment: some 19 received Ad26.COV2.S at low or high dose, single or two shots; 5 received placebo; per-sample allocation not given. Sampling was done on day 63 after the first vaccine or placebo injection.

Material: peripheral blood, obtained in a trial of Ad26.COV2.S vaccine versus placebo. This chain uses TRBV2 with TRBJ2-7; tentative D call: TRBD1 (6 bases). The sequence came from a person aged 18-65 years who received the Ad26.COV2.S COVID-19 vaccine or a placebo. The CDR3 loop is CASSEGAGPFGSYEQYF. CDR3 nucleotides: TGTGCCAGCAGTGAGGGGGCAGGGCCCTTCGGGTCCTACGAGCAGTACTTC.